The 18 T cell receptor beta chains below come from one sample, sequenced in a study of long-term antiretroviral therapy in people with HIV. The libraries were made with immunoSEQ v3.0 at survey level. Clones were read by immunoSEQ multiplex PCR, and TCRdb kept only the in-frame ones, dropping some. This table holds some 19,000 clones, 79% found once. Specimen: unsorted PBMCs, collected 4.1 years after starting antiretroviral therapy. These receptors were taken from a woman in her thirties or forties with HIV.

This sequence joins TRBV5-1 and TRBJ2-7; the match to TRBD2 covers 8 bases. Germline values: CDR1 SGHRS, CDR2 YFSETQ. V dropped 0 bases and J dropped 3; count of bases not matched to a gene: 14. CDR3 length: 18 residues. CDR3 region: CASSLGVGAGAPHYEQYF. Here the CDR3 DNA reads TGCGCCAGCAGCTTGGGTGTGGGAGCGGGGGCCCCCCACTACGAGCAGTACTTC. The entire variable domain, with the rest obtained from reference TRBV5-1 and TRBJ2-7, is as follows: KAGVTQTPRYLIKTRGQQVTLSCSPISGHRSVSWYQQTPGQGLQFLFEYFSETQRNKGNFPGRFSGRQFSNSRSEMNVSTLELGDSALYLCASSLGVGAGAPHYEQYFGPGTRLTVT.

The V gene is TRBV5-4, the J gene TRBJ1-3; perhaps TRBD1 as D (5 bases). Trimming pared 3 bases from V and 0 bases from J, leaving 7 bases between. The CDR3 contains 14 residues. Germline loops: CDR1 SGHNT, CDR2 YYREEE (reference sequence). CDR3 region: CASSWGSSGNTIYF. The CDR3 nucleotides are TGTGCCAGCAGCTGGGGGAGCTCTGGAAACACCATATATTTT.

There are a few counts of this clone. CDR3 sequence reads: CASSLEAAGNTIYF. In DNA form, the CDR3 reads TGTGCCAGCAGCTTAGAAGCGGCTGGAAACACCATATATTTT. The V gene is TRBV7-2, the J gene TRBJ1-3; D gene unclear. Germline V gene sequence: CDR1 SGHTA, CDR2 FQGNSA. This CDR3 contains 14 residues. Trimming stripped 1 base from V and 2 bases from J, with 6 bases between.

The chain combines TRBV7-8 with TRBJ2-5, with TRBD1 matching over 7 bases. The V segment lost 5 bases and the J segment 3 bases; nucleotides outside the gene matches: 6. The CDR3 is 14 residues long. CDR1 SGHVS and CDR2 FQNEAQ come from the germline V gene. The CDR3 region is CASSLEGTEETQYF. Here the CDR3 DNA reads TGTGCCAGCAGCCTAGAAGGGACAGAAGAGACCCAGTACTTC.

This chain links TRBV19 with TRBJ2-7; a weak D match, TRBD2 (5 bases). The ends were cut back, 4 bases at V and 4 bases at J, with 14 bases in the middle. The germline CDR1 and CDR2 sequences are LNHDA and SQIVND (reference sequence). The CDR3 totals 14 residues. The CDR3 region has the DNA TGTGCCAGTAGTAAGAACGGACTTCCGTACGAGCAGTACTTC. Translated, it gives CASSKNGLPYEQYF. The entire variable domain, with the rest obtained from reference TRBV19 and TRBJ2-7, is as follows: DGGITQSPKYLFRKEGQNVTLSCEQNLNHDAMYWYRQDPGQGLRLIYYSQIVNDFQKGDIAEGYSVSREKKESFPLTVTSAQKNPTAFYLCASSKNGLPYEQYFGPGTRLTVT.

The rearrangement links TRBV6-1 to TRBJ1-4, with D hard to call. Trimming cost V 3 bases and J 4 bases, with 9 bases left between them. This CDR3 region has 14 residues. The germline CDR1 and CDR2 sequences are MNHNS and SASEGT. The CDR3 nucleotides read TGTGCCAGCAGTGATAAGGACCTTAATGAAAAACTGTTTTTT. This translates into CASSDKDLNEKLFF.

This clone has only a few counts. V and J are TRBV6-5 and TRBJ2-7; the match to TRBD1 covers 7 bases. J was trimmed by 6 bases and V by 5 bases; bases with no gene match: 10. Germline V CDR1 and CDR2: MNHEY, SVGAGI. This CDR3 spans 14 amino acids. CDR3 nucleotides: TGTGCCAGCAGTCCTCAGACAGGGCGGCGCGAGCAGTACTTC. Protein sequence: CASSPQTGRREQYF.

V gene TRBV6-1 combines with J gene TRBJ1-2, with 11 positions matching TRBD1. Germline V lookup: CDR1 MNHNS, CDR2 SASEGT. The CDR3 spans 15 residues. After removal of 1 base from V and 4 bases from J, the junction contained 2 bases not matched to a gene. CDR3 nucleotides: TGTGCCAGCAGTGAAGGGACAGGGGGCAGCTATGGCTACACCTTC. Its protein product is CASSEGTGGSYGYTF.

The gene calls are TRBV20-1 and TRBJ2-3; D is possibly TRBD2 (5 bases). Germline lookup yields CDR1 DFQATT and CDR2 SNEGSKA (reference sequence). Trimming took 3 bases from V and 8 from J, leaving 9 bases between them. CDR3 length equals 11 residues. The DNA of the CDR3 is TGCAGTGCTAGGGCCGAGGGTACGCAGTATTTT. The encoded protein is CSARAEGTQYF.

This clone has just one count. The rearrangement links TRBV27 to TRBJ2-1, with D perhaps TRBD1 (5 bases). The germline V gene encodes CDR1 MNHEY and CDR2 SMNVEV (reference sequence). Trimming pared 7 bases from V and 8 bases from J, leaving 21 bases between. CDR3 length: 15 amino acids. DNA of the CDR3: TGTGCCAGCACCCGACCGGGCCCTAAAGGGGATGAGCAGTTCTTC. Translating gives CASTRPGPKGDEQFF.

The rearrangement uses TRBV5-1 and TRBJ2-7; D uncertain. With 5 bases removed from V and 1 base from J, the gap between germline ends came to 13 bases. This CDR3 has 14 amino acids. Per germline, CDR1 SGHRS and CDR2 YFSETQ. CDR3 coding DNA: TGCGCCAGCAGTACCTCAGGACCGTCCTACGAGCAGTACTTC. Translating gives CASSTSGPSYEQYF.

CDR3 nucleotide sequence: TGTGCCAGCTCACCTTCAATGTACTCCTATAATTCACCCCTCCACTTT. It is translated as CASSPSMYSYNSPLHF. The V call is TRBV18, the J call TRBJ1-6, with no clear D. Trimming shortened V by 3 bases and J by 0 bases, and 9 bases separated the two germline ends. There are 16 residues in the CDR3. Looked up from germline, CDR1 is KGHSH and CDR2 is LQKENI.

As for this clone: This specimen includes other DNA sequences encoding the same CDR3. The rearrangement joins TRBV7-8 to TRBJ1-4; D possibly corresponds to TRBD1 (5 bases). Between the trimmed V and J ends, which lost 6 bases and 7 bases, there was a span of 21 bases. CDR3 length equals 16 residues. Germline CDR1 reads SGHVS; CDR2 reads FQNEAQ. The CDR3 loop is CASSFGHGNTIEKLFF. CDR3 in DNA: TGTGCCAGCAGTTTCGGACATGGAAATACGATTGAAAAACTGTTTTTT.

This sequence joins TRBV6-5 and TRBJ2-1; D is possibly TRBD2 (5 bases). This CDR3 comprises 13 residues. V was shortened by 5 bases and J by 5 bases, with 10 bases between the two germline ends. From germline, CDR1 is MNHEY and CDR2 SVGAGI. As DNA, the CDR3 is TGTGCCAGCAGTAGGGAGACGAACAATGAGCAGTTCTTC. This gives the protein CASSRETNNEQFF.

The V call is TRBV30, the J call TRBJ2-3, with 7 bases aligning to TRBD2. The CDR3 runs to 15 residues. The V gene's germline CDR1 is GTSNPN and CDR2 SVGIG (reference sequence). Trimming removed 5 bases from V and 2 bases from J; junction bases left unmatched: 10. The CDR3: CAWLRTSAYTDTQYF. For the CDR3, the DNA is TGTGCCTGGCTCCGAACTAGCGCATACACAGATACGCAGTATTTT.

This sequence joins TRBV6-5 and TRBJ2-1; 8 bases match TRBD1. This CDR3 has 12 residues. Looked up from germline, CDR1 is MNHEY and CDR2 is SVGAGI. V dropped 6 bases and J dropped 15; count of bases not matched to a gene: 10. The CDR3 here is CASRPTGDEVFF. Written as DNA, the CDR3 is TGTGCCAGCAGGCCGACAGGGGACGAGGTGTTCTTC.

The chain recombines TRBV18 with TRBJ1-1; D is undetermined. CDR3 length equals 15 residues. V gave up 3 bases and J gave up 3 bases, with 14 bases separating them. Germline-derived CDR1 and CDR2 are KGHSH and LQKENI. CDR3 DNA sequence: TGTGCCAGCTCACCCTACCCCCGGACGTACACTGAAGCTTTCTTT. This sequence encodes CASSPYPRTYTEAFF.

This rearrangement joins TRBV11-3 to TRBJ2-5; possibly TRBD1 for D (6 bases). V lost 1 base to trimming and J lost 1 base, with 10 bases between them. The CDR3 runs to 15 residues. The germline CDR1 and CDR2 sequences are SGHNT and YENEEA. The CDR3 region is CASSLGDNVQETQYF. CDR3 DNA sequence: TGTGCCAGCAGCTTAGGGGACAACGTCCAAGAGACCCAGTACTTC.